These 21 T cell receptor beta chains originate from one sample sequenced in a study of T cells in Graves' hyperthyroidism and ophthalmopathy. TCR beta CDR3 regions were amplified from RNA. RT-PCR in the first round (using the HTBI primer set) targeted the TCR CDR3. Each CDR3 protein gets one entry after TCRdb re-called the multiplex PCR reads with MiXCR. The sample holds about 270,000 distinct CDR3 sequences, approximately 20% seen once. The sample consisted of blood. The receptors come from a man under 40 with Graves' ophthalmopathy.

The chain employs TRBV30 and TRBJ2-7, with TRBD2 matching 7 bases. The trim removed 1 base at V and 8 bases at J, leaving 11 bases unmatched. The CDR3 sequence is 14 residues long. CDR1 GTSNPN and CDR2 SVGIG come from the germline V gene (reference sequence). The CDR3 nucleotides read TGTGCCTGGAGTGGACCTAGGGAGGGGAGTAAGCAGTACTTC. Its protein product is CAWSGPREGSKQYF. The full variable domain, its missing parts supplied by reference TRBV30 and TRBJ2-7, is SQTIHQWPATLVQPVGSPLSLECTVEGTSNPNLYWYRQAAGRGLQLLFYSVGIGQISSEVPQNLSASRPQDRQFILSSKKLLLSDSGFYLCAWSGPREGSKQYFGPGTRLTVT.

This chain connects TRBV7-9 to TRBJ1-1, with no clear D. Trimming stripped 4 bases from V and 8 bases from J, with 20 bases between. CDR3 length: 15 amino acids. CDR1 SEHNR and CDR2 FQNEAQ come from the germline V gene (reference sequence). The CDR3 DNA is TGTGCCAGCAGCTCTAGGGTACGCAGACAAAACGAAGCTTTCTTT. Translating it yields CASSSRVRRQNEAFF.

As regards this clonotype: A clone one base away is much larger, so this may be a read error. The rearrangement joins TRBV5-1 to TRBJ1-1; D remains unclear. The CDR3 has 17 amino acids. Germline-derived CDR1 and CDR2 are SGHRS and YFSETQ. Trimming cost V 7 bases and J 1 base, with 23 bases left between them. Here the CDR3 DNA reads TGCGCCAGCGGCCTAGGTAGATCGGGGAATGGGAACACTGAAGCTTTCTTT. Translation: CASGLGRSGNGNTEAFF.

This chain uses TRBV6-5 with TRBJ2-3; D unresolved. V gave up 2 bases and J gave up 0 bases, with 6 bases separating them. Germline V CDR1 and CDR2: MNHEY, SVGAGI. CDR3 size: 14 residues. The CDR3 nucleotides are TGTGCCAGCAGTTACGCGGCAAGCACAGATACGCAGTATTTT. Translation: CASSYAASTDTQYF.

This chain uses TRBV19 with TRBJ2-1, with TRBD1 matching 9 bases. The CDR3 has 15 amino acids. J lost 10 bases, V lost 5 bases, and 12 bases had no gene match. Germline V gives CDR1 LNHDA, CDR2 SQIVND (reference sequence). DNA for the CDR3: TGTGCCAGTAGTCCAGGACAGGGGATGGCTGGGGAGCAGTTCTTC. This sequence encodes CASSPGQGMAGEQFF.

The table lists this clonotype with many counts. The chain links TRBV2 to TRBJ2-3; possibly TRBD2 for D (5 bases). Germline V gene lookup returns CDR1 SNHLY and CDR2 FYNNEI. CDR3 length equals 15 residues. The ends were cut back, 3 bases at V and 0 bases at J, with 10 bases in the middle. CDR3 region: CASSDPGWSTDTQYF. The CDR3 nucleotides are TGTGCCAGCAGTGACCCGGGGTGGAGCACAGATACGCAGTATTTT.

CDR3 sequence: CATSDSGGLSSQHF. The CDR3 coding sequence is TGTGCCACCAGTGATTCAGGGGGCTTGAGTTCCCAGCATTTT. The chain has TRBV24-1 and TRBJ1-5, with TRBD1 matching over 8 bases. The CDR3 covers 14 residues. V trimming: 2 bases; J trimming: 11 bases; junction bases outside the gene matches: 7. Germline-derived CDR1 and CDR2 are KGHDR and SFDVKD.

In its sample, this clonotype was seen a few times. The chain uses TRBV20-1 and TRBJ1-1; D is unresolved. V lost 5 bases to trimming and J lost 3 bases, with 7 bases between them. The germline V gene encodes CDR1 DFQATT and CDR2 SNEGSKA (reference sequence). This CDR3 spans 11 amino acids. For the CDR3, the DNA is TGCAGTGCTGATTGGGACACTGAAGCTTTCTTT. Residues: CSADWDTEAFF.

The chain recombines TRBV6-1 with TRBJ2-1; tentatively, D is TRBD2 (6 bases). V lost 8 bases and J lost 3, with 17 bases in between. The CDR3 consists of 15 residues. CDR1 MNHNS and CDR2 SASEGT come from the germline V gene. DNA of the CDR3: TGTGCCAGCTCCCCCCGGGACTTATTCTACAATGAGCAGTTCTTC. It encodes CASSPRDLFYNEQFF.

This clonotype was counted only a few times. The rearrangement joins TRBV7-3 to TRBJ2-1, with 14 bases identical to TRBD2. The length of the CDR3 is 18 residues. Trimming at V came to 4 bases and at J to 9 bases, leaving 14 bases not matched to a gene. The germline V gene has CDR1 SGHTA and CDR2 FQGTGA. In DNA, the CDR3 is TGTGCCAGCAGCTCAGGGACTAGCGGGAGTGTGGGGGGGGGTGAGCAGTTCTTC. Its translation: CASSSGTSGSVGGGEQFF.

This clonotype was seen a few times. This may be a read error, as it is one base from a much larger clone. V gene TRBV10-3 combines with J gene TRBJ1-1, with D maybe TRBD1 (6 bases). This CDR3 is built from 15 residues. Germline assignment: CDR1 ENHRY and CDR2 SYGVKD. V was clipped by 0 bases and J by 4 bases, with 12 bases between them. CDR3 DNA: TGTGCCATCAGTGAGTCAGGACAGTTTCTCACTGAAGCTTTCTTT. Residues: CAISESGQFLTEAFF.

The J gene is TRBJ1-2, the V gene TRBV2, with TRBD1 identical over 9 bases. The CDR3 sequence is 13 residues long. The germline gives CDR1 SNHLY, CDR2 FYNNEI. V shed 7 bases, J shed 8 bases, and the junction held 8 bases outside the gene matches. The CDR3 DNA is TGTGCCAGCACGGGACAGGGTCTCGACGGCTACACCTTC. Encoded protein: CASTGQGLDGYTF.

This clonotype has more than one count but fewer than ten. The chain carries TRBV5-5 and TRBJ2-7, with D perhaps TRBD1 or TRBD2 (6 bases each). Deletions cut 0 bases from V and 4 bases from J, with 14 bases between. The CDR3 has 15 residues. In germline, CDR1 is SGHKS, CDR2 YYEKEE (reference sequence). The CDR3 nucleotides are TGTGCCAGCAGCTTGGGGGGCGGGACAACGTACGAGCAGTACTTC. Protein: CASSLGGGTTYEQYF.

This clonotype appeared a few times. V gene TRBV12-3 or TRBV12-4 combines with J gene TRBJ2-7; either TRBD1 or TRBD2 may supply D (5 bases each). This CDR3 has 15 residues. Trimming shortened V by 4 bases and J by 2 bases, and 15 bases separated the two germline ends. This CDR3 reads CASSSPRDGPYEQYF. The CDR3 DNA is TGTGCCAGCAGTTCCCCCCGGGACGGACCCTACGAGCAGTACTTC.

The rearrangement uses TRBV11-3 and TRBJ2-3, with TRBD2 identical over 8 bases. Unmatched junction bases numbered 5, after V lost 5 bases and J lost 4 bases. CDR1 is SGHNT, CDR2 YENEEA, per germline. The CDR3 is made up of 14 amino acids. In DNA form, the CDR3 reads TGTGCCAGCAGCCTGGGACTAGTTGCAGATACGCAGTATTTT. Translated: CASSLGLVADTQYF.

This chain connects TRBV15 to TRBJ2-2; 8 nucleotides agree with TRBD2. CDR1 is LNHNV, CDR2 YYDKDF, per germline (reference sequence). The CDR3 has 18 residues. V was pared by 0 bases and J by 4 bases, with 10 bases of the junction left unmatched. CDR3 amino acids: CATSREFGLAVSTGELFF. The CDR3 coding sequence is TGTGCCACCAGCAGAGAGTTTGGACTAGCAGTTTCCACCGGGGAGCTGTTTTTT.

J is TRBJ2-3 and V is TRBV5-4; 11 bases map to TRBD2. The CDR3 has 16 amino acids. Per germline, CDR1 SGHNT and CDR2 YYREEE (reference sequence). After removal of 0 bases from V and 3 bases from J, the junction contained 3 bases not matched to a gene. CDR3 loop: CASSLGSSGRTDTQYF. CDR3 in DNA: TGTGCCAGCAGCTTGGGCTCTAGCGGGAGGACAGATACGCAGTATTTT.

This clonotype showed up just once. The CDR3 sequence is CSVRGAPNEKLFF. The CDR3 DNA reads TGCAGCGTCCGTGGAGCGCCTAATGAAAAACTGTTTTTT. V is TRBV20-1 and J is TRBJ1-4; D is ambiguous. Germline CDR1 and CDR2: DFQATT and SNEGSKA (reference sequence). The CDR3 has 13 amino acids.

The chain has TRBV20-1 and TRBJ1-3, with 9 bases aligning to TRBD1. Trimming at V came to 5 bases and at J to 3 bases, leaving 8 bases not matched to a gene. The CDR3 has 15 residues. CDR1 is DFQATT, CDR2 SNEGSKA, per germline (reference sequence). The chain's CDR3 is CSARRTGENGNTIYF. Here the CDR3 DNA reads TGCAGTGCTCGGCGGACAGGGGAAAATGGAAACACCATATATTTT.

For this clonotype: One end of the junction fails to match germline, which may point to a read error. V gene TRBV6-1 combines with J gene TRBJ1-1, with unresolved D. The germline gives CDR1 MNHNS, CDR2 SASEGT. The CDR3 length is 13 residues. The CDR3 here is CTSSYEEGTEAFF. CDR3 coding DNA: TGTACCAGCAGTTATGAGGAGGGCACTGAAGCTTTCTTT.

This chain uses TRBV4-1 with TRBJ2-1, with D possibly TRBD2 on 6 matching bases. The CDR3 consists of 15 residues. Germline V gene lookup returns CDR1 MGHRA and CDR2 YSYEKL. Trimming pared 1 base from V and 4 bases from J, leaving 11 bases between. CDR3 protein: CASSQGAGRYNEQFF. CDR3 sequence (DNA): TGCGCCAGCAGCCAAGGGGCGGGGAGGTACAATGAGCAGTTCTTC.